This T cell receptor (beta chain) was obtained from a study of blood T cell repertoires in COVID-19. Germline values: CDR1 MDHEN, CDR2 SYDVKM. V was clipped by 6 bases and J by 0 bases, with 8 bases between them. The CDR3 sequence is 13 residues long. This clone came up once. As handled by the study authors: The authors estimated nucleated cell counts from reference gene primer amplification. TCRdb's table, derived via immunoSEQ multiplex PCR, lists solely in-frame clones and lacks some. V and J calls and clone size follow that table, whereas D and trimming were derived from the DNA. The data hold approximately 220,000 clones, with around 82% observed a single time. Adults between roughly 18 and 95 years of age took part from 24 US areas. Exposed enrollees had met someone with a PCR-confirmed or clinician-diagnosed COVID-19 case at some point within the 2 weeks before study entry.

This chain uses TRBV28 with TRBJ1-1; D call uncertain. This TCR came from a woman in her fifties or sixties who had been exposed to COVID-19. The sequenced sample was PBMCs or T cells enriched from blood (not recorded which). The CDR3 sequence is CASRQLMNTEAFF. The CDR3 DNA is TGTGCCAGCAGACAGCTTATGAACACTGAAGCTTTCTTT.